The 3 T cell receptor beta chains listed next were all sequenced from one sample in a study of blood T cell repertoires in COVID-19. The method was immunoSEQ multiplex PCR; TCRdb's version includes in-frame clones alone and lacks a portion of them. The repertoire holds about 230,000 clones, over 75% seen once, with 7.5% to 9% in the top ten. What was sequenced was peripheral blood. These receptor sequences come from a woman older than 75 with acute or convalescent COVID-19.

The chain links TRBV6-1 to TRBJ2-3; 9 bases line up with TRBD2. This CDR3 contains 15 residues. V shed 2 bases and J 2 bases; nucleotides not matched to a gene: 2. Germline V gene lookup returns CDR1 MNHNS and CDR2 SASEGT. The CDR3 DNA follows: TGTGCCAGCAGTGAACTAGCGGGGCCCACAGATACGCAGTATTTT. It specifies CASSELAGPTDTQYF.

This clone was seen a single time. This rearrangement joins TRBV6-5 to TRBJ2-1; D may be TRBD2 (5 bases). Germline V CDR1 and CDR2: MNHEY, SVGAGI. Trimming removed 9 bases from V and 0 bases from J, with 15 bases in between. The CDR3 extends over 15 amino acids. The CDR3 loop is CASRAGRSSYNEQFF. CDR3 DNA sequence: TGTGCCAGTCGGGCGGGCCGGAGCTCCTACAATGAGCAGTTCTTC.

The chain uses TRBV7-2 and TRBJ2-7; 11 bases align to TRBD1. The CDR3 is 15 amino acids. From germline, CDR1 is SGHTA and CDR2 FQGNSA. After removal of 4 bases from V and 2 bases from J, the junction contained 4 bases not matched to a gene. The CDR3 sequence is CASSSGQGATYEQYF. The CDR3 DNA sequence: TGTGCCAGCAGCTCCGGACAGGGGGCTACCTACGAGCAGTACTTC.